Following are 19 T cell receptor beta chains from one sample sequenced in a study of T cell changes during pregnancy in multiple sclerosis. Clones were read by immunoSEQ multiplex PCR, and TCRdb kept only the in-frame ones, dropping some. This table has 90,000 or so clones, roughly nine tenths appearing once. Sequences were derived from PBMCs, sampled in the first trimester of pregnancy. These receptors were collected from a female donor in good health, serving as a control in a pregnancy study. Some clones in this sample may be carry-over from other donors' samples.

The J gene is TRBJ2-1, the V gene TRBV28; perhaps TRBD1 as D (5 bases). The germline V and J ends were trimmed by 8 bases and 4 bases, with 12 bases remaining between them. Germline loops: CDR1 MDHEN, CDR2 SYDVKM. The CDR3 length is 13 residues. CDR3 nucleotide sequence: TGTGCCAGCGCAATATCAGGGTACAATGAGCAGTTCTTC. Translating it yields CASAISGYNEQFF.

This chain links TRBV19 with TRBJ2-7; a possible D gene is TRBD2 (6 bases). CDR3 length: 13 amino acids. V gave up 5 bases and J gave up 6 bases, with 14 bases separating them. Looked up from germline, CDR1 is LNHDA and CDR2 is SQIVND (reference sequence). CDR3 DNA sequence: TGTGCCAGTAGTGTCGGGACTCCCTCCGAGCAGTACTTC. As protein: CASSVGTPSEQYF.

The rearrangement uses TRBV5-6 and TRBJ1-2, with 7 bases that match TRBD1. The germline CDR1 and CDR2 sequences are SGHDT and YYEEEE. Losses at the gene ends were 0 bases for V and 0 bases for J; bases not matched to a gene: 11. The CDR3 runs to 18 residues. CDR3 DNA sequence: TGTGCCAGCAGCTTGGGGAAACTCGGGACAGCCCCTAACTATGGCTACACCTTC. It translates to CASSLGKLGTAPNYGYTF.

The V and J genes are TRBV7-2 and TRBJ1-3; 9 positions agree with TRBD1. V lost 5 bases, J lost 9 bases, and 8 bases stayed unmatched. The CDR3 consists of 14 residues. The germline CDR1 and CDR2 sequences are SGHTA and FQGNSA. The chain's CDR3 is CASSLRDRDATIYF. The CDR3, as DNA: TGTGCCAGCAGCCTCCGGGACAGGGATGCCACCATATATTTT.

This chain joins TRBV6-5 and TRBJ1-2, with 10 bases that match TRBD1. The CDR3 is 14 amino acids. V dropped 6 bases and J dropped 3; count of bases not matched to a gene: 4. Germline V gives CDR1 MNHEY, CDR2 SVGAGI. The CDR3 is CASSYGQGDYGYTF. The CDR3 nucleotides are TGTGCCAGCAGCTACGGACAGGGGGACTATGGCTACACCTTC.

V and J are TRBV11-2 and TRBJ2-3, with D maybe TRBD2 (5 bases). Germline V gives CDR1 SGHAT, CDR2 FQNNGV. Between the trimmed V and J ends, which lost 2 bases and 6 bases, there was a span of 12 bases. This CDR3 spans 14 amino acids. The CDR3 DNA reads as TGTGCCAGCAGCTTACTAGGGATAGCGGATACGCAGTATTTT. It translates to CASSLLGIADTQYF.

The chain is built from TRBV18 and TRBJ2-7; 8 bases match TRBD1. This CDR3 region has 14 residues. Per the germline V gene, CDR1 is KGHSH and CDR2 is LQKENI. J lost 7 bases, V lost 5 bases, and 10 bases had no gene match. The CDR3 coding sequence is TGTGCCAGCTCATCCACCAATACAGGGGGAGAGCAGTACTTC. It encodes CASSSTNTGGEQYF.

V usage is TRBV28 and J usage is TRBJ1-5; D is possibly TRBD1 (6 bases). The CDR3 is 16 residues long. From germline, CDR1 is MDHEN and CDR2 SYDVKM. V dropped 3 bases and J dropped 3 bases, with 15 bases sitting between them. Here the CDR3 reads CASSLRGPFVNQPQHF. DNA for the CDR3: TGTGCCAGCAGTTTGCGGGGGCCTTTTGTCAATCAGCCCCAGCATTTT.

The rearrangement links TRBV5-1 to TRBJ2-1; unclear D gene. Germline lookup yields CDR1 SGHRS and CDR2 YFSETQ. The CDR3 has 12 residues. V gave up 4 bases and J gave up 12 bases, with 14 bases separating them. The CDR3 protein is CASSPSGMGQFF. CDR3 DNA sequence: TGCGCCAGCAGCCCTTCGGGTATGGGGCAGTTCTTC.

The V and J genes are TRBV18 and TRBJ1-1; 7 bases match TRBD1. Losses at the gene ends were 2 bases for V and 9 bases for J; bases not matched to a gene: 3. Germline CDR1 reads KGHSH; CDR2 reads LQKENI. The CDR3 spans 12 residues. DNA of the CDR3: TGTGCCAGCTCACCAAGGACAGGCCAAGCTTTCTTT. Translation gives CASSPRTGQAFF.

The chain couples TRBV2 to TRBJ2-7; D may be TRBD1 (6 bases). Per germline, CDR1 SNHLY and CDR2 FYNNEI. The ends were cut back, 2 bases at V and 1 base at J, with 12 bases in the middle. The CDR3 runs to 15 residues. The CDR3 DNA is TGTGCCAGCAGTGAAAGCTGGACAGTTTCCTACGAGCAGTACTTC. This sequence encodes CASSESWTVSYEQYF.

CDR3 loop: CASGEGSTDTQYF. CDR3 nucleotides: TGTGCCAGCGGGGAGGGAAGCACAGATACGCAGTATTTT. The V and J genes are TRBV28 and TRBJ2-3; TRBD2 matches at 7 bases. CDR1 is MDHEN, CDR2 SYDVKM, per germline. This CDR3 contains 13 residues. Trimming removed 8 bases from V and 0 bases from J; junction bases left unmatched: 2.

V and J are TRBV7-3 and TRBJ2-2; 11 bases align to TRBD1. CDR3 length equals 14 residues. V trimming: 6 bases; J trimming: 4 bases; junction bases outside the gene matches: 1. Germline V gene sequence: CDR1 SGHTA, CDR2 FQGTGA. The CDR3 is CASSGQGATGELFF. The CDR3 DNA reads TGTGCCAGCAGTGGACAGGGGGCCACCGGGGAGCTGTTTTTT.

The chain has TRBV19 and TRBJ2-3; D is unclear. Germline loops: CDR1 LNHDA, CDR2 SQIVND (reference sequence). Trimming removed 9 bases from V and 1 base from J, with 2 bases in between. The CDR3 totals 10 residues. The CDR3 protein is CASCTDTQYF. Here the CDR3 DNA reads TGTGCCAGCTGCACAGATACGCAGTATTTT.

This clone appeared a single time. The chain uses TRBV28 and TRBJ2-3; 8 positions match TRBD2. The V and J ends lost 1 base and 3 bases, in that order; junction bases with no gene match: 9. The CDR3 totals 17 residues. The germline V gene encodes CDR1 MDHEN and CDR2 SYDVKM. The CDR3 reads CASSLYPGGGPTDTQYF. The CDR3 nucleotides are TGTGCCAGCAGTTTATATCCCGGGGGGGGTCCAACAGATACGCAGTATTTT. Based on the CDR3 plus reference TRBV28 and TRBJ2-3, the full variable domain is DVKVTQSSRYLVKRTGEKVFLECVQDMDHENMFWYRQDPGLGLRLIYFSYDVKMKEKGDIPEGYSVSREKKERFSLILESASTNQTSMYLCASSLYPGGGPTDTQYFGPGTRLTVL.

The J gene is TRBJ2-1, the V gene TRBV6-5; 11 nucleotides match TRBD1. This CDR3 spans 15 amino acids. CDR1 MNHEY and CDR2 SVGAGI come from the germline V gene. Germline trimming cut 5 bases from V and 4 bases from J; bases unmatched to any gene: 4. The DNA for the CDR3 is TGTGCCAGCAGTCGGACAGGGGGCCAATACAATGAGCAGTTCTTC. The encoded protein is CASSRTGGQYNEQFF.

The V call is TRBV28, the J call TRBJ1-4, with a possible D match to TRBD1 (5 bases). The V and J ends lost 6 bases and 7 bases respectively, with 15 bases between them. Germline assignment: CDR1 MDHEN and CDR2 SYDVKM. CDR3 length: 14 residues. The CDR3 here is CASRMGGIGEKLFF. The CDR3 DNA sequence: TGTGCCAGCAGAATGGGGGGGATCGGTGAAAAACTGTTTTTT.

The rearrangement links TRBV7-6 to TRBJ1-6, with 8 positions matching TRBD1. The CDR3 contains 14 residues. Germline values: CDR1 SGHVS, CDR2 FNYEAQ. J gave up 7 bases and V 4 bases, and 3 bases lay outside the gene matches. The CDR3 DNA reads TGTGCCAGCAGCTCAGACAGGGGAAATTCACCCCTCCACTTT. Translated: CASSSDRGNSPLHF.

The chain employs TRBV28 and TRBJ1-2; no clear D. Trimming removed 5 bases from V and 2 bases from J, with 6 bases in between. Germline V lookup: CDR1 MDHEN, CDR2 SYDVKM. There are 12 residues in the CDR3. CDR3 sequence reads: CASSPRNYGYTF. The CDR3 region has the DNA TGTGCCAGCAGTCCGCGGAACTATGGCTACACCTTC.